These 5 T cell receptor beta chains were sequenced from one sample in a study of T cells in Graves' hyperthyroidism and ophthalmopathy. Amplification of TCR beta CDR3 regions was performed using RNA transcripts as template. HTBI primers were the set used in a first-round RT-PCR of the TCR CDR3. TCRdb itself ran the multiplex PCR reads through MiXCR, one entry per CDR3 protein. The top ten clones hold approximately 13% of a sample with fewer than 750,000 distinct CDR3 sequences, roughly 15% of them seen once. Sample: blood. The source is a woman aged 45 to 65 with Graves' ophthalmopathy.

This clonotype occurred many times. The chain joins TRBV20-1 to TRBJ2-1; D is unclear. Between the trimmed V and J ends, which lost 1 base and 5 bases, there was a span of 6 bases. CDR3 length equals 12 residues. The germline gives CDR1 DFQATT, CDR2 SNEGSKA (reference sequence). The CDR3 reads CSARGYDNEQFF. DNA for the CDR3: TGCAGTGCTAGAGGATACGACAATGAGCAGTTCTTC.

On this clonotype: At one of its ends the junction is not consistent with the germline gene, which may arise from a read error. The chain uses TRBV7-7 and TRBJ2-2; 10 bases map to TRBD1. Per the germline V gene, CDR1 is SSHAT and CDR2 is FNYEAQ (reference sequence). CDR3 length equals 15 residues. CDR3 in DNA: TGTGCTAGCAGCCGACAGGGGGCCGACACCGGGGAGCTGTTTTTT. It is translated as CASSRQGADTGELFF.

This clonotype occurred many times. The chain recombines TRBV6-2 or TRBV6-3 with TRBJ2-5; weak D call: TRBD2 (5 bases). CDR1 MNHEY and CDR2 SVGEGT come from the germline V gene. Trimming removed 7 bases from V and 5 bases from J, with 14 bases in between. This CDR3 is built from 13 residues. The CDR3 DNA reads TGTGCCAGCACGGTGCGGGTACGGGAGACCCAGTACTTC. It codes for CASTVRVRETQYF.

The table lists this clonotype with many counts. The chain has TRBV6-5 and TRBJ2-2; a weak D match, TRBD1 (9 bases). Trimming removed 2 bases from V and 4 bases from J, with 29 bases in between. The germline V gene has CDR1 MNHEY and CDR2 SVGAGI. The CDR3 is made up of 21 amino acids. CDR3 DNA sequence: TGTGCCAGCAGTTACCGGGACAGGGCCCGCAGCGGGAGAGGGGGCACCGGGGAGCTGTTTTTT. The encoded protein is CASSYRDRARSGRGGTGELFF.

There are many counts of this clonotype. The chain employs TRBV11-2 and TRBJ2-1, with D possibly matching TRBD2 (6 bases). The CDR3 has 14 amino acids. Between the trimmed V and J ends, which lost 0 bases and 13 bases, there was a span of 16 bases. Germline CDR1 is SGHAT and CDR2 is FQNNGV. The CDR3 protein is CASSLERGSGEQFF. CDR3 in DNA: TGTGCCAGCAGCTTAGAGAGGGGTAGCGGAGAACAGTTCTTC.